This paragraph covers one TCR beta chain sequence. Its antigen remains unknown. This specimen belongs to a study of cytomegalovirus exposure and HLA in healthy donors. The study drew the donors from its roughly 120-subject validation cohort, separate from the approximately 700-subject first cohort. General study results and limits: A later analysis found first-cohort TCR clusters tended to co-occur in the approximately 120 validation repertoires.

Produced via immunoSEQ multiplex PCR; TCRdb's table is partial and in-frame only. This sample yields approximately 70,000 clones, of which around 94% are seen a single time; roughly 3% belongs to the top ten. Material: PBMCs. The TCR comes from a woman under 30 in good health and CMV-seropositive.

The CDR3 here is CASSENGLADNEQFF. The CDR3 DNA sequence: TGTGCCAGCAGTGAAAATGGACTAGCGGACAATGAGCAGTTCTTC. V is TRBV2 and J is TRBJ2-1; 10 bases match TRBD2. The germline CDR1 and CDR2 sequences are SNHLY and FYNNEI. This CDR3 spans 15 amino acids. The V and J ends lost 2 bases and 5 bases, in that order; junction bases with no gene match: 3.